This T cell receptor beta chain was documented in a study of shared clonotypes between healthy human individuals. The CDR3 length is 14 residues. CDR1 and CDR2 from the germline V gene are LNHDA and SQIVND (reference sequence). Trimming cost V 4 bases and J 6 bases, with 13 bases left between them. Some clones are missing from TCRdb's copy, which holds only in-frame ones; the method was immunoSEQ multiplex PCR. Found here are 550,000 to 850,000 clones, 72% of them singletons; the top ten hold roughly 1.8%. The rearrangement uses TRBV19 and TRBJ2-4; D tentatively reads TRBD1 or TRBD2 (5 bases each). This receptor was obtained from a woman aged 30 to 39 in good health. The specimen sequenced was memory CD4+ T cells sorted from blood. This sample's subset: CD45RA-negative fraction. CDR3 bases: TGTGCCAGTAGTAGTGGGGCAGGGAGAAACATTCAGTACTTC. Its translation is CASSSGAGRNIQYF.